This TCR beta chain was obtained from a study of CXCR3-negative and CXCR3-positive naive CD8 T cells. Background on the study: Per-library TRB read counts averaged about 1.5 +/- 0.3 million, adding up to around 130 million in total.

The TRB libraries of cDNA were built by UMI-labeled 5' RACE. TCRdb reanalyzed the 5' RACE reads, giving one entry per CDR3 protein sequence and no DNA. The sample totals about 40,000 distinct CDR3 sequences. Sequenced: memory CD8+ T cells from blood. The receptor was derived from a human donor in good health. Some clones in this sample may be carry-over from other donors' samples.

The CDR3 loop reads CASSLPQTGRNTEAFF. V and J are TRBV5-1 and TRBJ1-1; the D gene TCRdb calls, TRBD1, cannot be checked with no DNA. The CDR3 is 16 amino acids. Germline values: CDR1 SGHRS, CDR2 YFSETQ. Full variable domain (missing parts from reference TRBV5-1 and TRBJ1-1): KAGVTQTPRYLIKTRGQQVTLSCSPISGHRSVSWYQQTPGQGLQFLFEYFSETQRNKGNFPGRFSGRQFSNSRSEMNVSTLELGDSALYLCASSLPQTGRNTEAFFGQGTRLTVV.